This T cell receptor beta chain is from a study of response to subunit inactivated influenza vaccine. TCRdb reanalysed the RT-PCR reads using MiXCR and keeps one entry per CDR3 protein. The sample lists hundreds of thousands of distinct CDR3 sequences; around 13% were seen once. V gave up 4 bases and J gave up 8 bases, with 20 bases separating them. From germline, CDR1 is MNHEY and CDR2 SVGEGT. CDR3 length: 15 residues. The chain joins TRBV6-2 or TRBV6-3 to TRBJ1-2, with D perhaps matching TRBD1 (6 bases). This material consisted of PBMCs from blood, taken approximately 15 days before vaccination. This clonotype originated in a man aged 50 to 59 who received an inactivated influenza vaccine. CDR3 sequence: CASSWGARTYQGYTF. DNA for the CDR3: TGTGCCAGCAGTTGGGGGGCGAGGACCTACCAGGGCTACACCTTC.